This T cell receptor (beta chain) was recorded in a study of T cell changes during pregnancy in multiple sclerosis. The V end lost 3 bases, the J end lost 5 bases, and 14 bases lay between the germline ends. Looked up from germline, CDR1 is SGDLS and CDR2 is YYNGEE. The CDR3 runs to 15 residues. Assay used: immunoSEQ multiplex PCR; TCRdb lists only in-frame clones, some missing. In the table there are roughly 40,000 clones, less than 90% of which are singletons. The sequencing used CD4+ T cells from peripheral blood mononuclear cells, collected before pregnancy. The chain links TRBV9 to TRBJ2-2; TRBD1 is a possible D gene (5 bases). This receptor was taken from a female donor with multiple sclerosis, enrolled in a pregnancy study. The CDR3 is CASSDLRVGTGELFF. The CDR3 DNA is TGTGCCAGCAGCGATCTCAGGGTTGGGACCGGGGAGCTGTTTTTT.